One sample yielded the 24 T cell receptor beta chains listed below, sequenced in a study of blood T cells in healthy people across ages. It was with a sample-barcoded 5' primer and a J-beta primer mix that a second PCR of roughly 7 to 12 cycles was run. Each CDR3 protein gets one entry after TCRdb re-called the 5' RACE reads with MiXCR. The sample yields 1.5 million to 2 million distinct CDR3 sequences, about 30% seen once. The specimen sequenced was blood. Every receptor here comes from a woman in her 30s in good health.

This chain joins TRBV20-1 and TRBJ1-5; 7 bases align to TRBD1. From germline, CDR1 is DFQATT and CDR2 SNEGSKA (reference sequence). The CDR3 is 14 amino acids. Trimming at V came to 6 bases and at J to 6 bases, leaving 11 bases not matched to a gene. In DNA form, the CDR3 reads TGCAGTGCGGAAGGGACAGTACCGAGTCAGCCCCAGCATTTT. Its protein is CSAEGTVPSQPQHF.

This clonotype has a handful of counts. The V gene is TRBV5-1, the J gene TRBJ2-7; the D call may be TRBD1 or TRBD2 (5 bases each). Germline V lookup: CDR1 SGHRS, CDR2 YFSETQ. V was cut by 2 bases and J by 9 bases, with 9 bases left in between. CDR3 length: 11 residues. CDR3 coding DNA: TGCGCCAGCAGCTTCGACGGGGCGCAGTACTTC. Protein product: CASSFDGAQYF.

This clonotype has ten or more counts. V is TRBV10-3 and J is TRBJ1-6; D is ambiguous. CDR1 ENHRY and CDR2 SYGVKD come from the germline V gene. The V end lost 4 bases, the J end lost 5 bases, and 9 bases lay between the germline ends. This CDR3 spans 14 amino acids. Here the CDR3 DNA reads TGTGCCATCAGTGTTGCCAGCGATAATTCACCCCTCCACTTT. Translating gives CAISVASDNSPLHF.

There are a few counts of this clonotype. The V and J genes are TRBV2 and TRBJ1-2; D uncertain. The CDR3 runs to 16 residues. The V end lost 2 bases, the J end lost 4 bases, and 17 bases lay between the germline ends. Germline V gives CDR1 SNHLY, CDR2 FYNNEI. This CDR3 is CASSENPADFSYGYTF. The CDR3 DNA reads TGTGCCAGCAGTGAAAATCCTGCCGACTTTTCCTATGGCTACACCTTC.

This clonotype was seen many times. The V gene is TRBV7-2, the J gene TRBJ2-7, with D perhaps matching TRBD1 or TRBD2 (5 bases each). In germline, CDR1 is SGHTA, CDR2 FQGNSA. The CDR3 has 15 amino acids. V was pared by 1 base and J by 6 bases, with 16 bases between. CDR3 region: CASSLGGSMGSEQYF. In DNA, the CDR3 is TGTGCCAGCAGCTTAGGGGGGAGTATGGGGAGCGAGCAGTACTTC.

This clonotype occurred a few times. This rearrangement joins TRBV6-5 to TRBJ2-1, with 9 positions matching TRBD1. The CDR3 is 15 amino acids. Germline values: CDR1 MNHEY, CDR2 SVGAGI. Trimming removed 4 bases from V and 8 bases from J; junction bases left unmatched: 9. CDR3 amino acids: CASSWAGQGMYEQFF. In nucleotides, the CDR3 is TGTGCCAGCAGTTGGGCCGGACAGGGGATGTATGAGCAGTTCTTC.

This chain links TRBV20-1 with TRBJ2-7; D is possibly TRBD1 or TRBD2 (6 bases each). Germline CDR1 reads DFQATT; CDR2 reads SNEGSKA (reference sequence). The CDR3 loop spans 15 amino acids. Trimming removed 6 bases at V and 2 bases at J, with 20 bases between. This CDR3 reads CSAPVWGASPYEQYF. CDR3 nucleotide sequence: TGCAGTGCCCCAGTTTGGGGGGCAAGTCCCTACGAGCAGTACTTC.

V usage is TRBV5-1 and J usage is TRBJ2-2, with 7 bases identical to TRBD1. J was trimmed by 7 bases and V by 4 bases; bases with no gene match: 10. CDR1 and CDR2 (germline): SGHRS, YFSETQ. This CDR3 region has 15 residues. The DNA for the CDR3 is TGCGCCAGCAGCCCAGCCCTGACAGGGCACGGGGAGCTGTTTTTT. Amino acids: CASSPALTGHGELFF. The variable domain in full, completed from reference TRBV5-1 and TRBJ2-2, reads KAGVTQTPRYLIKTRGQQVTLSCSPISGHRSVSWYQQTPGQGLQFLFEYFSETQRNKGNFPGRFSGRQFSNSRSEMNVSTLELGDSALYLCASSPALTGHGELFFGEGSRLTVL.

This clonotype was seen more than once but under ten times. The J gene is TRBJ1-5, the V gene TRBV7-3; tentatively, D is TRBD1 (5 bases). This CDR3 contains 14 residues. Between the trimmed V and J ends, which lost 5 bases and 3 bases, there was a span of 11 bases. Germline V gene lookup returns CDR1 SGHTA and CDR2 FQGTGA. This CDR3 reads CASSLDRTNQPQHF. For the CDR3, the DNA is TGTGCCAGCAGCCTTGACAGAACCAATCAGCCCCAGCATTTT. The whole variable domain, filled in from reference TRBV7-3 and TRBJ1-5, reads GAGVSQTPSNKVTEKGKYVELRCDPISGHTALYWYRQSLGQGPEFLIYFQGTGAADDSGLPNDRFFAVRPEGSVSTLKIQRTERGDSAVYLCASSLDRTNQPQHFGDGTRLSIL.

This chain connects TRBV3-1 to TRBJ2-1; D ambiguous. This CDR3 region has 12 residues. Germline V gene lookup returns CDR1 LGHDT and CDR2 YNNKEL (reference sequence). V lost 0 bases and J 12 bases, leaving 9 bases between the germline ends. CDR3 protein: CASSQERAGQFF. The CDR3, as DNA: TGTGCCAGCAGCCAAGAACGGGCAGGGCAGTTCTTC.

There are a few counts of this clonotype. The chain uses TRBV2 and TRBJ2-5; possibly TRBD1 for D (6 bases). CDR3 length equals 14 residues. Trimming removed 1 base from V and 5 bases from J, with 11 bases in between. Germline CDR1 reads SNHLY; CDR2 reads FYNNEI. The CDR3 reads CASSEGGPMETQYF. The CDR3 DNA is TGTGCCAGCAGTGAAGGGGGGCCGATGGAGACCCAGTACTTC.

The count of this clonotype is one. The V call is TRBV29-1, the J call TRBJ2-3; perhaps TRBD1 as D (6 bases). The length of the CDR3 is 14 residues. Trimming cost V 4 bases and J 3 bases, with 14 bases left between them. Germline loops: CDR1 SQVTM, CDR2 ANQGSEA. CDR3 sequence reads: CSVGPQGGTDTQYF. The CDR3 region has the DNA TGCAGCGTTGGACCACAAGGGGGTACAGATACGCAGTATTTT.

The table lists this clonotype with a few counts. The rearrangement joins TRBV7-9 to TRBJ2-7; 7 nucleotides line up with TRBD2. The V and J ends lost 7 bases and 5 bases, in that order; junction bases with no gene match: 8. The germline V gene encodes CDR1 SEHNR and CDR2 FQNEAQ (reference sequence). The CDR3 extends over 13 amino acids. The DNA of the CDR3 is TGTGCCAGCACGACTAGCTCCGGGGACGAGCAGTACTTC. Its translation: CASTTSSGDEQYF.

The V and J genes are TRBV20-1 and TRBJ1-1; D gene uncertain. Between the trimmed V and J ends, which lost 1 base and 1 base, there was a span of 7 bases. The CDR3 has 13 residues. The germline V gene has CDR1 DFQATT and CDR2 SNEGSKA (reference sequence). The CDR3 bases are TGCAGTGCTAGAGGGGCGGGGAACACTGAAGCTTTCTTT. This sequence encodes CSARGAGNTEAFF.

CDR3 DNA: TGTGCCAGCAGTTGGACAGCAGGGCAGCCCCAGCATTTT. It specifies CASSWTAGQPQHF. The genes are TRBV27 and TRBJ1-5, with D perhaps matching TRBD1 (6 bases). The CDR3 extends over 13 amino acids. Trimming shortened V by 4 bases and J by 7 bases, and 11 bases separated the two germline ends. Germline CDR1 and CDR2: MNHEY and SMNVEV (reference sequence).

In this sample, this clonotype turned up once. The chain couples TRBV6-5 to TRBJ1-1; 8 nucleotides match TRBD1. The CDR3 sequence is 15 residues long. Germline values: CDR1 MNHEY, CDR2 SVGAGI. Trimming removed 7 bases from V and 4 bases from J; junction bases left unmatched: 11. CDR3 bases: TGTGCCAGCAAACTCCAGGGGGCAAGGCTCACTGAAGCTTTCTTT. Amino acids: CASKLQGARLTEAFF.

This clonotype has a count of ten or more. The chain couples TRBV6-6 to TRBJ2-1, with D possibly matching TRBD1 (5 bases). Between the trimmed V and J ends, which lost 2 bases and 5 bases, there was a span of 13 bases. Germline V gene lookup returns CDR1 MNHNY and CDR2 SVGAGI (reference sequence). The CDR3 runs to 15 residues. The CDR3 bases are TGTGCCAGCAGTTACGACAGCTATTCGAACAATGAGCAGTTCTTC. Protein product: CASSYDSYSNNEQFF.

This clonotype showed up just a few times. The V call is TRBV6-1, the J call TRBJ2-7; 10 bases fit TRBD2. J lost 4 bases, V lost 6 bases, and 9 bases had no gene match. Germline assignment: CDR1 MNHNS and CDR2 SASEGT. This CDR3 spans 15 amino acids. The CDR3 protein is CASRVASGSGYEQYF. In DNA form, the CDR3 reads TGTGCCAGCAGGGTAGCTAGCGGGAGCGGTTACGAGCAGTACTTC.

The V call is TRBV5-1, the J call TRBJ2-5, with 8 bases that match TRBD1. Germline lookup yields CDR1 SGHRS and CDR2 YFSETQ. V was clipped by 0 bases and J by 11 bases; unmatched bases: 12. CDR3 size: 15 residues. The CDR3 DNA is TGCGCCAGCAGCTTGGCCGTGGACAGGGTGAATGAGCAGTACTTC. Its protein product is CASSLAVDRVNEQYF.

The sample holds many counts of this clonotype. This chain links TRBV19 with TRBJ2-7; 7 nucleotides match TRBD1. This CDR3 has 15 amino acids. Trimming at V came to 4 bases and at J to 2 bases, leaving 8 bases not matched to a gene. The germline V gene has CDR1 LNHDA and CDR2 SQIVND (reference sequence). The CDR3 sequence: CASSTTGEGTYEQYF. For the CDR3, the DNA is TGTGCCAGTAGTACCACAGGGGAAGGCACCTACGAGCAGTACTTC.

The table lists this clonotype with many counts. The chain employs TRBV6-2 or TRBV6-3 and TRBJ1-2; D gene uncertain. The CDR3 sequence is 11 residues long. The germline gives CDR1 MNHEY, CDR2 SVGEGT. With 5 bases removed from V and 5 bases from J, the gap between germline ends came to 6 bases. CDR3 residues: CASSNQYGYTF. CDR3 DNA sequence: TGTGCCAGCAGTAACCAGTATGGCTACACCTTC.

This clonotype was picked up a small number of times. The rearrangement links TRBV5-1 to TRBJ2-1; TRBD2 aligns across 10 bases. Germline assignment: CDR1 SGHRS and CDR2 YFSETQ. Trimming took 1 base from V and 6 from J; bases not matched to a gene: 4. The CDR3 is 15 amino acids. The CDR3: CASSLTSGVLNEQFF. As DNA, the CDR3 is TGCGCCAGCAGCTTGACTAGCGGGGTACTCAATGAGCAGTTCTTC.

This clonotype was seen a few times. The rearrangement joins TRBV24-1 to TRBJ1-1; D call uncertain. CDR3 length: 14 residues. Trimming removed 4 bases from V and 4 bases from J, with 12 bases in between. Germline CDR1 KGHDR, CDR2 SFDVKD. This CDR3 reads CATSDRRVGTEAFF. The CDR3 nucleotides read TGTGCCACCAGTGACCGTAGGGTTGGCACTGAAGCTTTCTTT.

The chain links TRBV20-1 to TRBJ1-3; D unclear. Trimming left V 0 bases short and J 0 bases short, with 6 bases between. The germline V gene has CDR1 DFQATT and CDR2 SNEGSKA (reference sequence). The length of the CDR3 is 14 residues. The CDR3 DNA follows: TGCAGTGCTAGAGACAAGAGCTCTGGAAACACCATATATTTT. Protein product: CSARDKSSGNTIYF.